This T cell receptor beta chain was found in a study of Ad26.COV2.S vaccination and SARS-CoV-2 variants. Study details: The trial was COV1001 and the donor's arm was Ad26.COV2.S. By the intramuscular route, Ad26.COV2.S was given once, or twice 56 days apart.

The CDR3 is 16 residues long. CDR1 SGDLS and CDR2 YYNGEE come from the germline V gene. The germline V and J ends were trimmed by 4 bases and 3 bases, with 19 bases remaining between them. Measured with immunoSEQ multiplex PCR; TCRdb has only the in-frame clones, and not every one. The sample holds roughly 380,000 clones, around 84% seen once. Findings and caveats of the study: Marked by substantial breadth, spike-specific CD8+ and CD4+ T cell responses were reportedly seen after vaccination.

Treatment indicated: roughly 20 received Ad26.COV2.S at low or high dose, single or two shots; several received placebo; per-sample allocation not given. Sampling occurred on day 63 after the first vaccine or placebo injection. Vaccine was an Ad26 vector expressing Wuhan-strain SARS-CoV-2 spike. Notes on this clone: Antigen: not known.

The TCR was taken from a person aged 18-65 years who received the Ad26.COV2.S COVID-19 vaccine or a placebo. The sequencing used peripheral blood, collected in a trial of Ad26.COV2.S vaccine versus placebo. The gene calls are TRBV9 and TRBJ2-5; no firm D call. The CDR3 here is CASSTRSVNPEETQYF. The CDR3 coding sequence is TGTGCCAGCAGCACGAGGTCCGTCAACCCAGAAGAGACCCAGTACTTC. The whole variable domain, filled in from reference TRBV9 and TRBJ2-5, reads DSGVTQTPKHLITATGQRVTLRCSPRSGDLSVYWYQQSLDQGLQFLIQYYNGEERAKGNILERFSAQQFPDLHSELNLSSLELGDSALYFCASSTRSVNPEETQYFGPGTRLLVL.